The clone carrying this TCR beta chain was detected only a few times. The sample originates from a study of T cell responses to AZD1222 COVID-19 vaccine. The assay was immunoSEQ multiplex PCR, and TCRdb's table has in-frame clones only and misses some. The sample shows some 150,000 clones, 65% to 90% of them seen only once. The TCR comes from an adult who received the MenACWY meningococcal vaccine as a control. This specimen was peripheral blood, taken 28 days after the second dose of the MenACWY control vaccine.

The CDR3 sequence: CASSHKRGGSAKNIQYF. The CDR3 DNA is TGTGCCAGCAGTCATAAGCGGGGGGGCTCCGCCAAAAACATTCAGTACTTC. J is TRBJ2-4 and V is TRBV28; 10 bases line up with TRBD2. Per germline, CDR1 MDHEN and CDR2 SYDVKM. The V and J ends lost 5 bases and 1 base, in that order; junction bases with no gene match: 8. CDR3 length: 17 amino acids.